The entry that follows covers one T cell receptor beta chain sequence. Its antigen remains unidentified. The data derive from a study of shared clonotypes between healthy human individuals. For the study at large: Every donor yielded three CD4 naive, three CD4 memory, two CD8 naive and one CD8 memory plate. Study-wide results and limits: Read depth was anticipated to influence clonotype sharing among donors. In a few donors, about 5% of naive CD4 clonotypes appeared in common.

The table came from immunoSEQ multiplex PCR; TCRdb's copy has only in-frame clones and leaves some out. The data show about 1.4 million clones, over 95% seen once. Specimen: naive CD4+ T cells sorted from blood. Stated subset: CD45RA+ positively selected. The receptor's source is a man aged 30 to 45 in good health.

CDR3 amino acids: CASSLALQGNTEAFF. DNA for the CDR3: TGCGCCAGCAGCTTGGCCTTACAGGGGAACACTGAAGCTTTCTTT. The chain joins TRBV5-1 to TRBJ1-1; TRBD1 is a possible D gene (6 bases). CDR3 length equals 15 residues. With 0 bases removed from V and 1 base from J, the gap between germline ends came to 10 bases. In germline, CDR1 is SGHRS, CDR2 YFSETQ.